This record covers a single T cell receptor beta chain. What it binds is unknown. 60 Vbeta and 13 Jbeta primers were used in PCR. Some clones are missing from TCRdb's copy, which holds only in-frame ones; the method was immunoSEQ multiplex PCR. The table shows about 120,000 clones, with 82% occurring only once. This sample was taken from a study of cytomegalovirus exposure and HLA in healthy donors. Study at large: Approximately 81% of 398 genotyped donors fell in the Caucasian-associated ancestry cluster. General study findings and limits: About 87% or about 30% of the time was how often most TCR beta V segments were productive, according to an earlier analysis. Using a false discovery rate of 0.05, a later analysis showed that roughly 16,000 TCR beta sequences were associated with HLA alleles.

The sequencing sample was made of PBMCs. The origin of this receptor is a woman aged 18-29 years in good health and CMV-seronegative.

The CDR3 region is CASSPRDRVEKLFF. Here the CDR3 DNA reads TGTGCCAGCAGCCCCCGGGACAGGGTCGAAAAACTGTTTTTT. The rearrangement joins TRBV7-9 to TRBJ1-4; the match to TRBD1 covers 9 bases. This CDR3 comprises 14 residues. V dropped 5 bases and J dropped 8; count of bases not matched to a gene: 6. Germline CDR1 and CDR2: SEHNR and FQNEAQ (reference sequence).